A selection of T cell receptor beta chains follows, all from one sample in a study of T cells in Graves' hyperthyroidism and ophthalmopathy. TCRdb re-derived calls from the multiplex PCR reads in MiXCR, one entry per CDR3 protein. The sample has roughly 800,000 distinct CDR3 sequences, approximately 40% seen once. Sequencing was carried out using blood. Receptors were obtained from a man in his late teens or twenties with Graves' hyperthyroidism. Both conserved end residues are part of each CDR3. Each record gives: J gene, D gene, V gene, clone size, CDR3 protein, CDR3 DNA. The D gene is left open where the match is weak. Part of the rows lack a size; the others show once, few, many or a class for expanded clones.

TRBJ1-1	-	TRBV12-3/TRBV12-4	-	CASSLWGTNTEAFF	TGTGCCAGCAGCTTATGGGGGACGAACACTGAAGCTTTCTTT
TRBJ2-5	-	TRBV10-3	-	CAISGIREETQYF	TGTGCCATCAGTGGTATTAGAGAAGAGACCCAGTACTTC
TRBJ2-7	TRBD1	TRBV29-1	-	CSLTVQGAEQYF	TGCAGCTTGACGGTGCAGGGGGCCGAGCAGTACTTC
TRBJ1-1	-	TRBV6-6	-	CASSYYEGTEAFF	TGTGCCAGCAGTTACTACGAGGGCACTGAAGCTTTCTTT
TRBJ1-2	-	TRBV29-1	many	CSVEEGRVHYGYTF	TGCAGCGTTGAAGAGGGCAGGGTTCACTATGGCTACACCTTC
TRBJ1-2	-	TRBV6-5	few	CASRYSTGYYGYTF	TGTGCCAGCAGATACTCTACAGGGTACTATGGCTACACCTTC
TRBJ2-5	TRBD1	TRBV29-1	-	CSVEGTGGKTQYF	TGCAGCGTTGAAGGGACAGGGGGCAAGACCCAGTACTTC
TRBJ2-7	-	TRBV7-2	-	CASRDKRYEQYF	TGTGCCAGTAGGGACAAGCGCTACGAGCAGTACTTC
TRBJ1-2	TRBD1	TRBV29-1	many	CSVGQGAQGYTF	TGCAGCGTTGGACAGGGCGCTCAAGGCTACACCTTC
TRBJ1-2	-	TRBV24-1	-	CATSDPRGGNYGYTF	TGTGCCACCAGTGATCCGAGGGGGGGTAACTATGGCTACACCTTC
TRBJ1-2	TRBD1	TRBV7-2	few	CASSLRPTGAGYGYTF	TGTGCCAGCAGCTTAAGGCCCACAGGGGCTGGCTATGGCTACACCTTC
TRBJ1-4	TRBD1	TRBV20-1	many	CSARGGQGKEKLFF	TGCAGTGCTAGAGGGGGACAGGGGAAGGAAAAACTGTTTTTT
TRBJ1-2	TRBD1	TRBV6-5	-	CASSPDRGLNGYTF	TGTGCCAGCAGTCCGGACAGGGGCTTAAATGGCTACACCTTC
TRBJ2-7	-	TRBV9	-	CAGSAGQNEQYF	TGTGCCGGCAGCGCGGGACAGAACGAGCAGTACTTC
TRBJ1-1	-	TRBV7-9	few	CASSHLTDRNTEAFF	TGCGCCAGCAGCCACCTAACGGACAGGAACACTGAAGCTTTCTTT
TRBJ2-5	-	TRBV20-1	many	CSARRQQETQYF	TGCAGTGCTAGGAGACAACAAGAGACCCAGTACTTC
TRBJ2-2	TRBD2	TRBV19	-	CASSISSGRANTGELFF	TGTGCCAGTAGTATATCGAGCGGGAGGGCCAACACCGGGGAGCTGTTTTTT
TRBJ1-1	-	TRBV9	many	CASSVNSLNTEAFF	TGTGCCAGCAGCGTAAACAGTCTGAACACTGAAGCTTTCTTT
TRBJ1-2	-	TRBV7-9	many	CASSLGFNYGYTF	TGTGCCAGCAGCTTAGGCTTTAACTATGGCTACACCTTC
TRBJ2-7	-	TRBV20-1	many	CSARGRLGVGEQYF	TGCAGTGCTAGAGGCAGACTGGGTGTGGGCGAGCAGTACTTC
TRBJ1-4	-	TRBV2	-	CASPYEGEKLFF	TGTGCCAGCCCCTACGAGGGGGAAAAACTGTTTTTT
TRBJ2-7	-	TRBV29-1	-	CSQAQGYEQYF	TGCAGCCAAGCCCAGGGCTACGAGCAGTACTTC
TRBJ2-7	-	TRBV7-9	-	CASSSGIDFSYEQYF	TGTGCCAGCAGCTCCGGGATAGATTTCTCCTACGAGCAGTACTTC
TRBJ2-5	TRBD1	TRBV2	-	CASSSTQGAGETQYF	TGTGCCAGCAGTTCCACGCAGGGGGCAGGAGAGACCCAGTACTTC
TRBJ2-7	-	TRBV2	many	CASSDGNRAYEQYF	TGTGCCAGCAGTGACGGGAACAGGGCCTACGAGCAGTACTTC
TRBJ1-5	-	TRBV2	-	CASSERGTSNQPQHF	TGTGCCAGCAGTGAACGAGGGACAAGCAATCAGCCCCAGCATTTT
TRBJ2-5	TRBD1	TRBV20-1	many	CSADRASETQYF	TGCAGTGCCGACAGGGCATCGGAGACCCAGTACTTC
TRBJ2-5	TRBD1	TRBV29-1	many	CSVEAGGETQYF	TGCAGCGTTGAGGCAGGGGGCGAGACCCAGTACTTC
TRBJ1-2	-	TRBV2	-	CASSWTLAYGYTF	TGTGCCAGCAGCTGGACGCTAGCATATGGCTACACCTTC
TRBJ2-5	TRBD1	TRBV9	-	CASSGGDRGAQTQYF	TGTGCCAGCAGCGGTGGGGACAGGGGAGCACAGACCCAGTACTTC
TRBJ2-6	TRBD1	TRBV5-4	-	CASSYGTGGLALTF	TGTGCCAGCAGCTACGGGACAGGGGGATTGGCCCTGACTTTC
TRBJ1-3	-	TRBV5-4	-	CASSSPGGVGNTIYF	TGTGCCAGCAGCTCGCCCGGGGGTGTTGGAAACACCATATATTTT
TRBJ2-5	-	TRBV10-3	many	CAISEKEETQYF	TGTGCCATCAGTGAAAAAGAAGAGACCCAGTACTTC
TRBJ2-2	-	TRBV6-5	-	CASSSGWTGELFF	TGTGCCAGCAGTTCCGGTTGGACCGGGGAGCTGTTTTTT
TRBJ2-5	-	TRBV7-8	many	CASSLLRQGETQYF	TGTGCCAGCAGCTTACTTCGGCAGGGAGAGACCCAGTACTTC
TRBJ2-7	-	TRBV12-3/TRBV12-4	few	CASTWGRGENEQYF	TGTGCCAGCACCTGGGGCAGGGGCGAGAACGAGCAGTACTTC
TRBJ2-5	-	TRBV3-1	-	CASSRRNGRGAQYF	TGTGCCAGCAGCCGACGCAATGGGCGCGGGGCCCAGTACTTC
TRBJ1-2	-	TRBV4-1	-	CASSQDATRANYGYTF	TGCGCCAGCAGCCAAGACGCGACACGAGCTAACTATGGCTACACCTTC
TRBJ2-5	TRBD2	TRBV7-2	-	CASSPGLPGGRETQYF	TGTGCCAGCAGCCCGGGACTACCGGGGGGGCGGGAGACCCAGTACTTC
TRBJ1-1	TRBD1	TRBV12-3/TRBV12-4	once	CASARDRGGLAFF	TGTGCCAGCGCCCGTGACAGGGGCGGATTAGCTTTCTTT
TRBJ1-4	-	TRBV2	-	CASKGDGYDEKLFF	TGTGCCAGCAAAGGGGATGGGTACGATGAAAAACTGTTTTTT
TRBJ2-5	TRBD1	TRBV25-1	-	CASRTTGAQETQYF	TGTGCCAGCAGAACTACAGGGGCACAAGAGACCCAGTACTTC
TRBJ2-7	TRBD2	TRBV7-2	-	CASSRGIFSGSKNEQYF	TGTGCCAGCAGCCGCGGCATATTTAGCGGGAGTAAAAACGAGCAGTACTTC
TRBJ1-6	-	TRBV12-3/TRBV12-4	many	CASRGRQDSPLHF	TGTGCCAGCAGGGGTAGACAGGATTCACCCCTCCACTTT
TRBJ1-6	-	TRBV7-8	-	CASSLDAGVKNSPLHF	TGTGCCAGCAGCTTAGATGCAGGGGTAAAGAATTCACCCCTCCACTTT
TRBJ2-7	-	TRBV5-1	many	CASSLGKEVDEQYF	TGCGCCAGCAGCTTGGGAAAAGAGGTGGACGAGCAGTACTTC
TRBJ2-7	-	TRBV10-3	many	CAISEGIWGYEQYF	TGTGCCATCAGTGAAGGAATATGGGGCTACGAGCAGTACTTC
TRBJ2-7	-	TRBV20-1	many	CSALERSRVYEQYF	TGCAGTGCTCTAGAGAGGTCCAGGGTGTACGAGCAGTACTTC
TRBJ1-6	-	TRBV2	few	CASTLGGGNSPLHF	TGTGCCAGCACCCTCGGGGGGGGAAATTCACCCCTCCACTTT
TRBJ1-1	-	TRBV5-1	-	CASSLGGSVEAFF	TGTGCCAGCAGCCTCGGGGGGTCGGTTGAAGCTTTCTTT
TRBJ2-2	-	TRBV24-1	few	CATSDRGQGYNTGELFF	TGTGCCACCAGTGACCGGGGCCAGGGTTACAACACCGGGGAGCTGTTTTTT
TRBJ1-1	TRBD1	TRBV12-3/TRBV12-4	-	CASSPNKGTEEAFF	TGTGCCAGCAGTCCGAACAAAGGGACAGAAGAGGCTTTCTTT
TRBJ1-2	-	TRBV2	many	CASKTQMEGYGYTF	TGTGCCAGCAAAACACAGATGGAGGGGTATGGCTACACCTTC